This TCR beta chain was sequenced for a study of blood T cells in healthy people across ages. There are 13 residues in the CDR3. The V end was cut by 4 bases, the J end by 3 bases, with 9 bases between. Germline V gene lookup returns CDR1 SNHLY and CDR2 FYNNEI. Sample-barcoded 5' priming and a J-beta primer mix drove a second PCR of roughly 7 to 11 cycles. TCRdb re-called the 5' RACE reads through MiXCR, storing one row per CDR3 protein. The sample shows 550,000 to 600,000 distinct CDR3 sequences, under 55% of them seen only once. Material for sequencing was blood. The chain combines TRBV2 with TRBJ2-5, with D perhaps being TRBD1 or TRBD2 (5 bases each). The source is a man of 80 years or more in good health. CDR3 protein: CASSGDAKETQYF. The CDR3 DNA follows: TGTGCCAGCAGTGGGGACGCGAAAGAGACCCAGTACTTC.